Below are 27 T cell receptor beta chains sequenced from a single sample in a study of technical replicates of blood from a handful of donors. The repertoire was sequenced with immunoSEQ multiplex PCR; TCRdb's copy has only in-frame clones and lacks some. Of around 84,000 clones in the sample, roughly 98% were seen once. Source material: T cells isolated from PBMCs. These receptors came from a human donor in good health.

The gene calls are TRBV16 and TRBJ2-7; the D gene is possibly TRBD1 (5 bases). The V gene's germline CDR1 is KGHSY and CDR2 FQNENV. The CDR3 has 15 amino acids. The V gene lost 3 bases and the J gene lost 6 bases, with 18 bases spanning the gap. For the CDR3, the DNA is TGTGCCAGCAGCCAGTCGCCTGCAGGGCCATTCGAGCAGTACTTC. As protein: CASSQSPAGPFEQYF.

The rearrangement links TRBV6-5 to TRBJ2-7; 9 bases match TRBD1. CDR1 and CDR2 from the germline V gene are MNHEY and SVGAGI. V lost 6 bases and J lost 6; bases outside the gene matches: 12. CDR3 length: 15 amino acids. The CDR3: CASRRPGQGGGEQYF. The CDR3 DNA follows: TGTGCCAGCAGACGGCCGGGACAGGGAGGAGGCGAGCAGTACTTC.

The rearrangement joins TRBV5-1 to TRBJ2-7, with D perhaps matching TRBD1 (5 bases). Germline V gene lookup returns CDR1 SGHRS and CDR2 YFSETQ. CDR3 length: 15 residues. V lost 2 bases, J lost 4 bases, and 16 bases lay in between. The CDR3 here is CASSFTGRAKYEQYF. CDR3 nucleotide sequence: TGCGCCAGCAGCTTTACCGGCAGGGCAAAGTACGAGCAGTACTTC.

J is TRBJ1-1 and V is TRBV9; D not resolved. CDR1 and CDR2 (germline): SGDLS, YYNGEE. V lost 0 bases and J 0 bases, leaving 9 bases between the germline ends. This CDR3 region has 15 residues. In DNA form, the CDR3 reads TGTGCCAGCAGCGTAGATGGAGACTTGAACACTGAAGCTTTCTTT. This translates into CASSVDGDLNTEAFF.

The chain employs TRBV19 and TRBJ2-7, with 7 nucleotides matching TRBD1. This CDR3 contains 12 residues. The V segment lost 7 bases and the J segment 3 bases; nucleotides outside the gene matches: 3. Germline V CDR1 and CDR2: LNHDA, SQIVND (reference sequence). CDR3 sequence reads: CASMGQNYEQYF. CDR3 coding DNA: TGTGCCAGTATGGGACAGAACTACGAGCAGTACTTC. Based on the CDR3 plus reference TRBV19 and TRBJ2-7, the full variable domain is DGGITQSPKYLFRKEGQNVTLSCEQNLNHDAMYWYRQDPGQGLRLIYYSQIVNDFQKGDIAEGYSVSREKKESFPLTVTSAQKNPTAFYLCASMGQNYEQYFGPGTRLTVT.

The chain joins TRBV6-1 to TRBJ1-2; the D is unclear. Germline V gene data show CDR1 as MNHNS and CDR2 as SASEGT. V was clipped by 5 bases and J by 8 bases, with 18 bases between them. CDR3 length equals 14 residues. CDR3 protein: CASSQLGLDGGYTF. CDR3 DNA: TGTGCCAGCAGTCAACTGGGCCTCGATGGGGGCTACACCTTC.

The chain combines TRBV6-5 with TRBJ2-7; D perhaps matches TRBD2 (5 bases). The V end lost 8 bases, the J end lost 7 bases, and 12 bases lay between the germline ends. The CDR3 runs 11 residues. Germline CDR1 is MNHEY and CDR2 is SVGAGI. The CDR3 DNA sequence: TGTGCCAGCGCAGAGGGCCGGGAGCAGTACTTC. Its translation is CASAEGREQYF.

The V and J genes are TRBV18 and TRBJ1-1, with D possibly matching TRBD1 (5 bases). CDR1 is KGHSH and CDR2 is LQKENI in the germline V gene. V lost 5 bases and J 0 bases, leaving 19 bases between the germline ends. This CDR3 is 17 amino acids long. The CDR3 DNA follows: TGTGCCAGCTCAAGCCCGGAGGGGCCACCTTTGAACACTGAAGCTTTCTTT. It specifies CASSSPEGPPLNTEAFF.

V usage is TRBV30 and J usage is TRBJ2-7; TRBD1 agrees at 7 bases. This CDR3 has 14 residues. The germline gives CDR1 GTSNPN, CDR2 SVGIG (reference sequence). Trimming cost V 3 bases and J 0 bases; bases outside gene matches: 5. The CDR3 protein is CAWRQDRNSYEQYF. CDR3 DNA: TGTGCCTGGAGGCAGGACAGGAACTCCTACGAGCAGTACTTC.

This sequence joins TRBV30 and TRBJ2-5, with 8 positions matching TRBD2. After removal of 0 bases from V and 5 bases from J, the junction contained 5 bases not matched to a gene. This CDR3 is built from 14 residues. Germline CDR1 reads GTSNPN; CDR2 reads SVGIG (reference sequence). CDR3 amino acids: CAWSVRGGVETQYF. In DNA, the CDR3 is TGTGCCTGGAGTGTACGGGGGGGAGTCGAGACCCAGTACTTC.

The V and J genes are TRBV10-1 and TRBJ2-1; weak D call: TRBD1 (5 bases). This CDR3 is 16 amino acids long. The germline V gene has CDR1 WNHNN and CDR2 SYGVQD (reference sequence). Deletions cut 6 bases from V and 5 bases from J, with 20 bases between. This CDR3 is CASSLRLGQGDNEQFF. The CDR3 nucleotides read TGCGCCAGCAGCCTTAGGTTGGGCCAGGGTGACAATGAGCAGTTCTTC.

The CDR3 nucleotides read TGTGCCAGCTCACGTCTAGGCGGAGAGACCCAGTACTTC. The encoded protein is CASSRLGGETQYF. The chain recombines TRBV18 with TRBJ2-5; D not resolved. Germline CDR1 KGHSH, CDR2 LQKENI. V gave up 4 bases and J gave up 4 bases, with 10 bases separating them. CDR3 length equals 13 residues.

The chain has TRBV7-8 and TRBJ1-2; TRBD1 aligns across 8 bases. J lost 2 bases, V lost 4 bases, and 9 bases had no gene match. The CDR3 sequence is 16 residues long. Germline loops: CDR1 SGHVS, CDR2 FQNEAQ. Written as DNA, the CDR3 is TGTGCCAGCAGCTCCCCCGGGACAGGAGCAAACTATGGCTACACCTTC. Its translation: CASSSPGTGANYGYTF.

This chain connects TRBV14 to TRBJ2-3; D perhaps matches TRBD1 (5 bases). From germline, CDR1 is SGHDN and CDR2 FVKESK. There are 14 residues in the CDR3. V shed 4 bases and J shed 8 bases, with 16 bases lying between them. CDR3: CASSLKGAPGTQYF. The CDR3 nucleotides are TGTGCCAGCAGCCTGAAAGGGGCCCCTGGTACGCAGTATTTT.

The V gene is TRBV7-2, the J gene TRBJ2-1; 8 nucleotides line up with TRBD1. After removal of 5 bases from V and 3 bases from J, the junction contained 6 bases not matched to a gene. In germline, CDR1 is SGHTA, CDR2 FQGNSA. This CDR3 has 15 amino acids. CDR3 nucleotides: TGTGCCAGCAGCGGACAGGGCAGGGGCTACAATGAGCAGTTCTTC. Protein product: CASSGQGRGYNEQFF. Together with reference TRBV7-2 and TRBJ2-1, the CDR3 gives the full variable domain: GAGVSQSPSNKVTEKGKDVELRCDPISGHTALYWYRQSLGQGLEFLIYFQGNSAPDKSGLPSDRFSAERTGGSVSTLTIQRTQQEDSAVYLCASSGQGRGYNEQFFGPGTRLTVL.

The chain links TRBV6-1 to TRBJ1-5; D not resolved. The CDR3 consists of 15 residues. The V gene lost 0 bases and the J gene lost 3 bases, with 9 bases spanning the gap. The germline V gene has CDR1 MNHNS and CDR2 SASEGT. For the CDR3, the DNA is TGTGCCAGCAGTGAAGCGAGGCGGTCCAATCAGCCCCAGCATTTT. This translates into CASSEARRSNQPQHF.

The J gene is TRBJ1-2, the V gene TRBV5-6, with TRBD1 matching over 7 bases. From germline, CDR1 is SGHDT and CDR2 YYEEEE. J lost 3 bases, V lost 2 bases, and 4 bases had no gene match. This CDR3 contains 14 residues. CDR3 in amino acids: CASSLQGWDYGYTF. For the CDR3, the DNA is TGTGCCAGCAGCTTACAGGGGTGGGACTATGGCTACACCTTC.

This chain links TRBV10-1 with TRBJ1-1, with D unclear. The germline V gene has CDR1 WNHNN and CDR2 SYGVQD (reference sequence). Trimming left V 6 bases short and J 3 bases short, with 5 bases between. The CDR3 totals 11 residues. CDR3 nucleotide sequence: TGCGCCAGCAGGTCCGACACTGAAGCTTTCTTT. This gives the protein CASRSDTEAFF.

The V call is TRBV7-2, the J call TRBJ2-1, with D possibly being TRBD1 (6 bases). The V and J ends lost 3 bases and 9 bases respectively, with 21 bases between them. Germline CDR1 SGHTA, CDR2 FQGNSA. The CDR3 is made up of 16 amino acids. CDR3 DNA sequence: TGTGCCAGCAGCTTCACCGGGACACCCAGGGCGGGTGAGCAGTTCTTC. This encodes CASSFTGTPRAGEQFF.

CDR3 coding DNA: TGCGCCAGCAGCCGGACTAGCGGGGCCGGGGATGAGCAGTTCTTC. As protein: CASSRTSGAGDEQFF. The V call is TRBV5-1, the J call TRBJ2-1; 12 nucleotides line up with TRBD2. CDR1 SGHRS and CDR2 YFSETQ come from the germline V gene. V shed 4 bases, J shed 8 bases, and the junction held 7 bases outside the gene matches. This CDR3 spans 15 amino acids.

This sequence joins TRBV7-9 and TRBJ1-4, with 7 bases aligning to TRBD1. Looked up from germline, CDR1 is SEHNR and CDR2 is FQNEAQ (reference sequence). CDR3 length: 15 residues. Trimming removed 2 bases from V and 5 bases from J; junction bases left unmatched: 5. The CDR3 here is CASSLQGQRNEKLFF. The CDR3 DNA reads TGTGCCAGCAGCTTACAGGGACAGAGGAATGAAAAACTGTTTTTT.

This rearrangement joins TRBV4-2 to TRBJ1-2; possible D gene TRBD1, 5 bases. The CDR3 extends over 22 amino acids. CDR1 and CDR2 (germline): LGHNA, YNFKEQ. V lost 1 base to trimming and J lost 0 bases, with 30 bases between them. The CDR3: CASSQGGNVEGKRKKANYGYTF. The CDR3 bases are TGTGCCAGCAGCCAAGGGGGAAACGTGGAGGGGAAGCGGAAGAAAGCTAACTATGGCTACACCTTC.

For this clone: One end of the junction varies from germline; a read error may be responsible. In the same sample, other DNA sequences code for this CDR3. V and J are TRBV5-6 and TRBJ2-7; 9 positions agree with TRBD1. The CDR3 has 15 residues. CDR1 and CDR2 (germline): SGHDT, YYEEEE. The CDR3 nucleotides read TGCGCCAGCAGCTTGGTGGACAGGGGCATATACGAGCAGTACTTC. This sequence encodes CASSLVDRGIYEQYF.

This clone was recorded once. The J gene is TRBJ2-2, the V gene TRBV6-4; the D is unclear. Germline values: CDR1 MRHNA, CDR2 SNTAGT. Trimming removed 5 bases at V and 1 base at J, with 5 bases between. This CDR3 is built from 13 residues. DNA of the CDR3: TGTGCCAGCAGTTCCAAGAACACCGGGGAGCTGTTTTTT. Translating it yields CASSSKNTGELFF.

The rearrangement joins TRBV7-9 to TRBJ2-7; 8 bases match TRBD1. The CDR3 runs 14 residues. The J segment lost 5 bases and the V segment lost 5 bases, leaving 8 bases of the junction unmatched. The V gene's germline CDR1 is SEHNR and CDR2 FQNEAQ (reference sequence). CDR3 in amino acids: CASSPGQGGDEQYF. The CDR3 coding sequence is TGTGCCAGCAGCCCCGGACAGGGTGGGGACGAGCAGTACTTC.

V gene TRBV27 combines with J gene TRBJ1-2; D is perhaps TRBD1 (5 bases). Per germline, CDR1 MNHEY and CDR2 SMNVEV (reference sequence). The V and J ends lost 6 bases and 8 bases respectively, with 19 bases between them. This CDR3 has 14 amino acids. DNA of the CDR3: TGTGCCAGCAGGGGCGGCAGGGAGGGAGAAGGCTACACCTTC. It is translated as CASRGGREGEGYTF.

This sequence joins TRBV9 and TRBJ1-5; TRBD1 aligns across 7 bases. V trimming: 2 bases; J trimming: 4 bases; junction bases outside the gene matches: 3. Germline lookup yields CDR1 SGDLS and CDR2 YYNGEE. This CDR3 is 14 amino acids long. CDR3 sequence reads: CASSVGQLNQPQHF. The CDR3, as DNA: TGTGCCAGCAGCGTGGGACAGCTGAATCAGCCCCAGCATTTT.